This T cell receptor (beta chain) appears in the sequencing data of a study of T cells in Graves' hyperthyroidism and ophthalmopathy. This clonotype was seen a handful of times. Template material for amplifying TCR beta CDR3 regions consisted of RNA transcripts. The study used the HTBI primer set for a first-round RT-PCR of the TCR CDR3. One entry per CDR3 protein, called by TCRdb with MiXCR from the multiplex PCR reads. The profile covers 600,000 to 750,000 distinct CDR3 sequences, with roughly 17% appearing a single time and roughly a sixth taken by the ten largest. This CDR3 is 13 amino acids long. Germline values: CDR1 SGDLS, CDR2 YYNGEE. The J segment lost 6 bases and the V segment lost 3 bases, leaving 3 bases of the junction unmatched. The study left out patients who had uncontrolled infection, other autoimmune disease, pregnancy or lactation.

The material sequenced was blood. J is TRBJ1-2 and V is TRBV9; 9 positions match TRBD1. This clonotype originated in a man aged 50-59 years with Graves' hyperthyroidism. The CDR3 sequence: CASSDTGGHGYTF. In DNA form, the CDR3 reads TGTGCCAGCAGCGACACAGGGGGCCATGGCTACACCTTC.